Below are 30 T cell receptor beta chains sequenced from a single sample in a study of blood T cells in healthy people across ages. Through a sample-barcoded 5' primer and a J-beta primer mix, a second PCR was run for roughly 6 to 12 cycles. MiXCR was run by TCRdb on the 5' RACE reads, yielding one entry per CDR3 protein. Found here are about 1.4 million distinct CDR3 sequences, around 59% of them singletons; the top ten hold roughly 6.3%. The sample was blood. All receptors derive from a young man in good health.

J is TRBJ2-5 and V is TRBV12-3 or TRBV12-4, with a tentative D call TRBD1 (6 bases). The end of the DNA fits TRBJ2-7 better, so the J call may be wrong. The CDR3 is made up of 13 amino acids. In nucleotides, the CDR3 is TGTGCCAGCTCAAGGACAGCTCTCTACGAGCAGTACTTC. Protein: CASSRTALYEQYF.

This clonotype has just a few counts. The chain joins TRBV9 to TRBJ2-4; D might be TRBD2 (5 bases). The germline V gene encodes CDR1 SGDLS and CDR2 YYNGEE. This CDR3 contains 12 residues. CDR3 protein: CAHVRRENIQYF. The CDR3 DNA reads TGTGCTCACGTTAGGCGGGAAAACATTCAGTACTTC.

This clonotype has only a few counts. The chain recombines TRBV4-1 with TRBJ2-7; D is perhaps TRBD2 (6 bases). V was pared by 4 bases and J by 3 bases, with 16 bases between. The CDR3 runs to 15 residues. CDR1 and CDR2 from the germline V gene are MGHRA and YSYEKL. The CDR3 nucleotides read TGCGCCAGCAGCCCCGAGATTGAGCGGGTCTACGAGCAGTACTTC. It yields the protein CASSPEIERVYEQYF.

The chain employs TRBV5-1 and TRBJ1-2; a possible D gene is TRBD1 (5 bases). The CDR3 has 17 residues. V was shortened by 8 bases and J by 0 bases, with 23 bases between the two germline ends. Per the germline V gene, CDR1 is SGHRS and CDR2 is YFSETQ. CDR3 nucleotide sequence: TGCGCCAGTAGCCCGTCCGGGACTCCGGGAGCTAACTATGGCTACACCTTC. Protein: CASSPSGTPGANYGYTF.

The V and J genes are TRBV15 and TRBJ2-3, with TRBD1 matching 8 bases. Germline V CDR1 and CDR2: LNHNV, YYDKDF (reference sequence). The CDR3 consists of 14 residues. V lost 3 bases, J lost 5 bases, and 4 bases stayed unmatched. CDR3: CATSRDRAVDTQYF. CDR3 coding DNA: TGTGCCACCAGCAGGGACAGGGCAGTAGATACGCAGTATTTT.

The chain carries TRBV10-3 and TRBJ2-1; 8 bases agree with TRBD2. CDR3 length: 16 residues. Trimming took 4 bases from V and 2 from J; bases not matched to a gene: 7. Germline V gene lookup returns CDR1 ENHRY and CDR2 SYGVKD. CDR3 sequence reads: CAISARSGGPYNEQFF. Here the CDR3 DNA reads TGTGCCATCAGTGCCCGAAGCGGGGGCCCCTACAATGAGCAGTTCTTC.

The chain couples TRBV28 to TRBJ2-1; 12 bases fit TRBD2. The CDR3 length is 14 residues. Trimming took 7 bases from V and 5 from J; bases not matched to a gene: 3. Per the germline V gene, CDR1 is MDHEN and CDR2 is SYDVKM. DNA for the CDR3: TGTGCCAGCAAGGGACTAGCGGGCAACAATGAGCAGTTCTTC. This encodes CASKGLAGNNEQFF.

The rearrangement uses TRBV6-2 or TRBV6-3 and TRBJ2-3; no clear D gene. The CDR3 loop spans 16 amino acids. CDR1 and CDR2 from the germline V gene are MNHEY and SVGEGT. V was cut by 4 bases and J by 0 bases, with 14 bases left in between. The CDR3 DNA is TGTGCCAGCAGTTTCTCCCCCCACAGCAGCACAGATACGCAGTATTTT. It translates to CASSFSPHSSTDTQYF.

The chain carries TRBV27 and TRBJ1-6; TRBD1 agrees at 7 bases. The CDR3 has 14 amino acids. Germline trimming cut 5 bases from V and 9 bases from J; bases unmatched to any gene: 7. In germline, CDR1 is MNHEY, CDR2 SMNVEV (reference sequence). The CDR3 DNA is TGTGCCAGCAGTCTGAGACAGGGTGGTTCACCCCTCCACTTT. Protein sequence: CASSLRQGGSPLHF.

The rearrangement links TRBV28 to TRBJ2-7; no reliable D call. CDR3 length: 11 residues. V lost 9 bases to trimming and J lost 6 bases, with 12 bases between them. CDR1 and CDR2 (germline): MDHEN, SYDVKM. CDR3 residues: CASEASSEQYF. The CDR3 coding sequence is TGTGCCAGTGAAGCTAGTTCCGAGCAGTACTTC.

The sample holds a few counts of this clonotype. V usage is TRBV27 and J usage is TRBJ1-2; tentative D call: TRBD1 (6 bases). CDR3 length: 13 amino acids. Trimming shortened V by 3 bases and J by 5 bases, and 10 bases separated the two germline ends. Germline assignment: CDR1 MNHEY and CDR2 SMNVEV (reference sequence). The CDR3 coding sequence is TGTGCCAGCAGTTTTCGGGGGCAGTATGGCTACACCTTC. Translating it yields CASSFRGQYGYTF.

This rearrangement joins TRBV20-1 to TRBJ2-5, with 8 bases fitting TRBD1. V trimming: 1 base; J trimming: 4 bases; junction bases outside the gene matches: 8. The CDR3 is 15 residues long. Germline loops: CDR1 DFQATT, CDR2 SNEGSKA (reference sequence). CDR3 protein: CSARVSGDRRETQYF. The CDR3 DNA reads TGCAGTGCTAGAGTTAGTGGGGACAGGAGAGAGACCCAGTACTTC.

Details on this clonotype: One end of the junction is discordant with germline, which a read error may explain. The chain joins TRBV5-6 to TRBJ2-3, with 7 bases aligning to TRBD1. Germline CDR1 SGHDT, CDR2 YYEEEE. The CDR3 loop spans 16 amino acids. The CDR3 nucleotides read TGTGCCAGCAGCCCTCAGGACAGGTTTGGCACAGATACGCAGTACTTT. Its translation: CASSPQDRFGTDTQYF.

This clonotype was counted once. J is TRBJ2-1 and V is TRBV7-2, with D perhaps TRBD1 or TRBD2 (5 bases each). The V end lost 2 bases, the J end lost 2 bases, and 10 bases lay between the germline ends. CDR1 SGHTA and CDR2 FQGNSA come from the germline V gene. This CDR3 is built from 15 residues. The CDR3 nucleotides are TGTGCCAGCAGCTTAAGTCAGGGACCCTACAATGAGCAGTTCTTC. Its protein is CASSLSQGPYNEQFF. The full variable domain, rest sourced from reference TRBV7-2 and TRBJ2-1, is GAGVSQSPSNKVTEKGKDVELRCDPISGHTALYWYRQSLGQGLEFLIYFQGNSAPDKSGLPSDRFSAERTGGSVSTLTIQRTQQEDSAVYLCASSLSQGPYNEQFFGPGTRLTVL.

CDR3: CSVEGARGSGAFF. CDR3 coding DNA: TGCAGCGTTGAGGGCGCGAGAGGGTCGGGGGCTTTCTTT. The V gene is TRBV29-1, the J gene TRBJ1-1; D not resolved. CDR1 and CDR2 (germline): SQVTM, ANQGSEA. Trimming took 3 bases from V and 11 from J, leaving 19 bases between them. The CDR3 covers 13 residues.

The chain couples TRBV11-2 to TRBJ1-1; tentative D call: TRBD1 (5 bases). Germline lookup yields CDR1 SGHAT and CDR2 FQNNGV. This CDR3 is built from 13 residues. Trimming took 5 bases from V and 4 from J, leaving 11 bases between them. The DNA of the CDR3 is TGTGCCAGCAGCGGCAGGAGGGGCACTGAAGCTTTCTTT. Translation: CASSGRRGTEAFF.

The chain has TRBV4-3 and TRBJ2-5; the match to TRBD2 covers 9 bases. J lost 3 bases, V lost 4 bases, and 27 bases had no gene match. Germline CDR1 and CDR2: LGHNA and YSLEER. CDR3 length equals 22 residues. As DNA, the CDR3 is TGCGCCAGCAGCCCGTTGCGCAGTTCGCTAGCGGGGCCCCTGGGGGTAGAAGAGACCCAGTACTTC. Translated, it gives CASSPLRSSLAGPLGVEETQYF.

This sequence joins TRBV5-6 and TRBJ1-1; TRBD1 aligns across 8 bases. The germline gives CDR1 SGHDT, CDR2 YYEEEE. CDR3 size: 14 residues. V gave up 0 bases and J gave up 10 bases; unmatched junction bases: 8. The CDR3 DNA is TGTGCCAGCAGCTTGGCCGACAGGGGAGGAATAGCTTTCTTT. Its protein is CASSLADRGGIAFF.

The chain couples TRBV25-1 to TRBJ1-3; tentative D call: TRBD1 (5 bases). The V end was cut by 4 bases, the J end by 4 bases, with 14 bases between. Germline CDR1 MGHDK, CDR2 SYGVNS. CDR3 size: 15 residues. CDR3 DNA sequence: TGTGCCAGCAGTGGTCTCGACAGAAGAGGAAACACCATATATTTT. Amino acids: CASSGLDRRGNTIYF.

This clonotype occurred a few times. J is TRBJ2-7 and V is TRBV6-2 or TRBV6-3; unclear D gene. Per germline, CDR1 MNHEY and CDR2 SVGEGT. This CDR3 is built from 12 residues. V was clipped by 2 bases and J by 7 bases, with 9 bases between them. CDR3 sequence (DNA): TGTGCCAGCAGTTACACCCTCCAGGAGCAGTACTTC. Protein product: CASSYTLQEQYF.

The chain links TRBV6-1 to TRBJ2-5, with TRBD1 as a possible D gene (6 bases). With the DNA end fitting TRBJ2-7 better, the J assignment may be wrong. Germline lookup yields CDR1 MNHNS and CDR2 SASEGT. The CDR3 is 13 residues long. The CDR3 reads CASSAIGQYEQYF. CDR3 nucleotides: TGTGCCAGCAGTGCCATAGGACAGTACGAGCAGTACTTC.

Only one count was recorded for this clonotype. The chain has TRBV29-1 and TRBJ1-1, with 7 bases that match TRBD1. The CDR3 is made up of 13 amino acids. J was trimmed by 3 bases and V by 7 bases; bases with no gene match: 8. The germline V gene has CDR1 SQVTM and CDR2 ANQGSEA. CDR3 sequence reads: CSGRKGADTEAFF. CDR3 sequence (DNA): TGCAGCGGACGAAAGGGGGCGGACACTGAAGCTTTCTTT.

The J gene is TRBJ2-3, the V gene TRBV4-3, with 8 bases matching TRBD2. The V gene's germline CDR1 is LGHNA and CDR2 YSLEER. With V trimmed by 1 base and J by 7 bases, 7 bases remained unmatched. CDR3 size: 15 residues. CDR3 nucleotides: TGCGCCAGCAGCCAAGCAGTAACTAGCGGATATACGCAGTATTTT. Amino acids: CASSQAVTSGYTQYF.

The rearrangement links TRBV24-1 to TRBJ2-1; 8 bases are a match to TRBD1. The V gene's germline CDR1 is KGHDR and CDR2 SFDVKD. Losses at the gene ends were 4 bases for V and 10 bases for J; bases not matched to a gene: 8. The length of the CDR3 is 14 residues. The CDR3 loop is CATSETGDVGEQFF. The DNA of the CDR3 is TGTGCCACCAGTGAGACAGGGGATGTGGGGGAGCAGTTCTTC.

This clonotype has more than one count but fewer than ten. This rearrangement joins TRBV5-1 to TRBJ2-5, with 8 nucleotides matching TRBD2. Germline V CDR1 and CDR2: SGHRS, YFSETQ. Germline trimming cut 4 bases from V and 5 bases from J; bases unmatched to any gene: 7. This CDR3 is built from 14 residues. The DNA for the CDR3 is TGCGCCAGCAGCGAGGGACTAGTTTCGGAGACCCAGTACTTC. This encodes CASSEGLVSETQYF.

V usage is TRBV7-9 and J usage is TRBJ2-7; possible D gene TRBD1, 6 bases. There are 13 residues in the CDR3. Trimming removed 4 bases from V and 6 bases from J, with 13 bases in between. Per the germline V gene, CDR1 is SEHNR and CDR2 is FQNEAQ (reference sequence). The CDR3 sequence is CASSSGQTAEQYF. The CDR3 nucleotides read TGTGCCAGCAGCTCGGGACAAACCGCCGAGCAGTACTTC. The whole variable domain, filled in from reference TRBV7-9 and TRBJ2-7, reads DTGVSQNPRHKITKRGQNVTFRCDPISEHNRLYWYRQTLGQGPEFLTYFQNEAQLEKSRLLSDRFSAERPKGSFSTLEIQRTEQGDSAMYLCASSSGQTAEQYFGPGTRLTVT.

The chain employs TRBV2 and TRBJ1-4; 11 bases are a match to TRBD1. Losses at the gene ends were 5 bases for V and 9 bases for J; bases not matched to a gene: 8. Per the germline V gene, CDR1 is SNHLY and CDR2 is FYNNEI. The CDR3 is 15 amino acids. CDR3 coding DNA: TGTGCCAGCAGTAGCCGGACAGGGGGCAGTAAAAAACTGTTTTTT. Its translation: CASSSRTGGSKKLFF. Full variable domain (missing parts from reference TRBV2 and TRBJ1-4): EPEVTQTPSHQVTQMGQEVILRCVPISNHLYFYWYRQILGQKVEFLVSFYNNEISEKSEIFDDQFSVERPDGSNFTLKIRSTKLEDSAMYFCASSSRTGGSKKLFFGSGTQLSVL.

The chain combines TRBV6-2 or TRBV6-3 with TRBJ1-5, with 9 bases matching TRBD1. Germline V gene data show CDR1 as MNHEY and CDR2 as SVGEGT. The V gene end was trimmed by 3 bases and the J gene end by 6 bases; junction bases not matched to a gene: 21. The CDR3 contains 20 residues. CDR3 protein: CASSYNARTGVPLLGQPQHF. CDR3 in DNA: TGTGCCAGCAGTTATAATGCGAGGACAGGGGTCCCACTTTTGGGTCAGCCCCAGCATTTT.

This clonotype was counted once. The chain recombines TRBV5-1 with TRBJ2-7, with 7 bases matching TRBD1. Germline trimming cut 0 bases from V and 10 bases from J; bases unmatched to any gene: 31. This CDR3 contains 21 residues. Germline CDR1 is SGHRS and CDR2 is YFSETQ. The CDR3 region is CASSLVRDVVRPGTESGSQYF. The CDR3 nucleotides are TGCGCCAGCAGCTTGGTTAGGGACGTCGTACGACCCGGGACAGAAAGTGGGTCCCAGTACTTC.

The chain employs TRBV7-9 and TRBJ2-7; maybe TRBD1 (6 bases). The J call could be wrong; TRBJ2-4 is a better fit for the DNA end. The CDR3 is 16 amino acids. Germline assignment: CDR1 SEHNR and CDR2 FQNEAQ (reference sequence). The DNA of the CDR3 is TGTGCCAGCAGCTTAGAAGAGTGGGGGCTGAAAAACATTCAGTACTTC. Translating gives CASSLEEWGLKNIQYF.